This T cell receptor beta chain was observed in a study of Graves' ophthalmopathy and Graves' hyperthyroidism. Amplified material comprised TCR beta CDR3 regions derived from RNA transcripts. RT-PCR in the first round used HTBI primers; a second-round multiplex PCR followed. TCRdb reprocessed the multiplex PCR reads via MiXCR and lists one record per CDR3 protein. Here the sample spans around 1.1 million distinct CDR3 sequences, less than 45% being singletons. General study points: Blood also harbored most expanded thyroid clonotypes above 0.001 frequency.

As concerns this clonotype: Its target is not known.

Clinicians made diagnoses from clinical symptoms, serum thyroxine, TRAb, thyroid ultrasound and orbital computed tomography. The CDR3 totals 13 residues. The germline gives CDR1 WSHSY, CDR2 SAAADI. The J gene is TRBJ2-7, the V gene TRBV10-2; maybe TRBD1 (7 bases). The DNA end lines up better with TRBJ2-1; the J call may be wrong. This sequence was found in an adult man with Graves' hyperthyroidism. Sequenced material: peripheral blood or thyroid tissue (not recorded which). CDR3: CASSAEGANEQFF. CDR3 bases: TGCGCCAGCAGTGCGGAGGGGGCCAATGAGCAGTTCTTC.